This T cell receptor beta chain was obtained from a study of metastatic and nonmetastatic thyroid tumors. Until they underwent thyroid surgery, no patient had received any treatment. V was trimmed by 5 bases and J by 8 bases, leaving 14 bases between them. Germline V lookup: CDR1 SGHTA, CDR2 FQGTGA. The CDR3 runs to 13 residues. TCRdb recomputed clones from the PCR reads via MiXCR. The table has around 19,000 clones, around 34% seen once. V usage is TRBV7-3 and J usage is TRBJ2-3; no definite D call. Sequencing was carried out using tumor tissue. This sequence was found in a female donor with papillary thyroid cancer or a benign thyroid nodule (not recorded which). Some clones in this sample may be carry-over from other donors' samples. The DNA for the CDR3 is TGTGCCAGCAGCCCCCCTGACTTGCGTACGCAGTATTTT. Translated, it gives CASSPPDLRTQYF.